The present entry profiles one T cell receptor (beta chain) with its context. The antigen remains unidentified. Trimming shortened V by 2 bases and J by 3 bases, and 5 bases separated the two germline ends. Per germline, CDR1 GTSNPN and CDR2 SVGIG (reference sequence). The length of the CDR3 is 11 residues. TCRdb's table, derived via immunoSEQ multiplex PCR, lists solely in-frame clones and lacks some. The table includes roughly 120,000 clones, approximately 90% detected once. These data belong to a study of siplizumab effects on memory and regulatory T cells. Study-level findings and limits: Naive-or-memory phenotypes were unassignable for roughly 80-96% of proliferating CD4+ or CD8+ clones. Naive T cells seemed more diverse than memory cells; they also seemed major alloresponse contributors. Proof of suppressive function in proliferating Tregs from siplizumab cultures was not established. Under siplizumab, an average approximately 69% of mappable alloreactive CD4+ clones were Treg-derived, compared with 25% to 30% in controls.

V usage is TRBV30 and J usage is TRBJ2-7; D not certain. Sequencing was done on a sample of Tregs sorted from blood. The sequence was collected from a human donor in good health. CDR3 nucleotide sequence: TGTGCCTGGAGTACCGGCTACGAGCAGTACTTC. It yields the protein CAWSTGYEQYF.